Following are 17 T cell receptor beta chains from one sample sequenced in a study of shared clonotypes between healthy human individuals. Sequenced by immunoSEQ multiplex PCR; TCRdb stores in-frame clones only, minus some. The table lists about 960,000 clones, over 60% of them singletons, with nearly 1.5% in the top ten. Specimen: memory CD4+ T cells sorted from blood. Subset reported: CD45RA-negative fraction. The receptors here all came from a man aged 18 to 30 in good health.

J is TRBJ2-7 and V is TRBV7-2, with 7 bases that match TRBD2. With V trimmed by 5 bases and J by 0 bases, 10 bases remained unmatched. This CDR3 has 16 residues. From germline, CDR1 is SGHTA and CDR2 FQGNSA. CDR3 region: CASSLEALAASYEQYF. CDR3 coding DNA: TGTGCCAGCAGCCTAGAGGCGCTAGCGGCCTCCTACGAGCAGTACTTC.

The rearrangement links TRBV9 to TRBJ1-5; no definite D call. The V gene's germline CDR1 is SGDLS and CDR2 YYNGEE. CDR3 size: 14 residues. The V end lost 7 bases, the J end lost 0 bases, and 11 bases lay between the germline ends. CDR3 amino acids: CASAPTSSNQPQHF. The CDR3 bases are TGTGCCAGCGCCCCGACGAGTAGCAATCAGCCCCAGCATTTT.

The chain employs TRBV19 and TRBJ2-3, with 10 bases aligning to TRBD2. Germline-derived CDR1 and CDR2 are LNHDA and SQIVND (reference sequence). The V gene end was trimmed by 5 bases and the J gene end by 0 bases; junction bases not matched to a gene: 8. This CDR3 spans 17 amino acids. CDR3 sequence: CASSRSGTSVSTDTQYF. CDR3 DNA sequence: TGTGCCAGTAGTCGATCCGGGACTAGCGTAAGCACAGATACGCAGTATTTT.

This chain uses TRBV21-1 with TRBJ2-3; the D call of TRBD1 is as the table states it, not checked on the DNA. TRBV21-1 corresponds to a pseudogene. This CDR3 region has 16 residues. The CDR3 DNA is TGTGCCAGCAGCAAAGGGGACAGGGGGGGCACAGATACGCAGTATTTT. This sequence encodes CASSKGDRGGTDTQYF.

The V gene is TRBV4-1, the J gene TRBJ2-5; 11 bases line up with TRBD1. The J segment lost 6 bases and the V segment lost 1 base, leaving 7 bases of the junction unmatched. The CDR3 loop spans 16 amino acids. Germline V lookup: CDR1 MGHRA, CDR2 YSYEKL. This chain's CDR3 is CASSQGMGQGGQTQYF. The CDR3 nucleotides are TGCGCCAGCAGCCAAGGAATGGGACAGGGGGGACAGACCCAGTACTTC.

The chain combines TRBV5-1 with TRBJ1-1; possible D gene TRBD1, 5 bases. This CDR3 is built from 13 residues. Germline CDR1 SGHRS, CDR2 YFSETQ. V lost 5 bases and J 0 bases, leaving 8 bases between the germline ends. The CDR3 nucleotides read TGCGCCAGCAGAGGGACGGTGAACACTGAAGCTTTCTTT. This translates into CASRGTVNTEAFF.

This clone was counted once. The chain employs TRBV28 and TRBJ1-1; no firm D call. Germline values: CDR1 MDHEN, CDR2 SYDVKM. Deletions cut 4 bases from V and 8 bases from J, with 11 bases between. The CDR3 is 12 amino acids. CDR3 sequence (DNA): TGTGCCAGCAGTTCCTTGAAAGGAGAAGCTTTCTTT. Residues: CASSSLKGEAFF.

CDR3 nucleotide sequence: TGTGCCAGCAGCGTAGGCCACTCCTACGAGCAGTACTTC. It codes for CASSVGHSYEQYF. This sequence joins TRBV9 and TRBJ2-7; D is ambiguous. This CDR3 is built from 13 residues. CDR1 and CDR2 from the germline V gene are SGDLS and YYNGEE. V gave up 0 bases and J gave up 0 bases, with 4 bases separating them.

This clone is a singleton in its sample. This chain links TRBV7-6 with TRBJ2-1, with 7 bases identical to TRBD2. This CDR3 has 15 residues. Losses at the gene ends were 5 bases for V and 5 bases for J; bases not matched to a gene: 9. The germline CDR1 and CDR2 sequences are SGHVS and FNYEAQ. This CDR3 reads CASSRGRESDNEQFF. In DNA form, the CDR3 reads TGTGCCAGCAGCCGTGGGAGGGAATCTGACAATGAGCAGTTCTTC.

The V gene is TRBV9, the J gene TRBJ2-5, with 7 bases lining up with TRBD1. CDR1 is SGDLS, CDR2 YYNGEE, per germline. V lost 3 bases, J lost 7 bases, and 9 bases stayed unmatched. This CDR3 region has 14 residues. The CDR3 is CASSDWTGTGTQYF. Here the CDR3 DNA reads TGTGCCAGCAGCGATTGGACAGGCACAGGGACCCAGTACTTC.

The chain couples TRBV5-1 to TRBJ1-1; D remains ambiguous. V lost 1 base to trimming and J lost 1 base, with 11 bases between them. Looked up from germline, CDR1 is SGHRS and CDR2 is YFSETQ. The CDR3 is made up of 15 amino acids. This CDR3 is CASSLSGRPNTEAFF. CDR3 bases: TGCGCCAGCAGCTTGTCCGGGAGGCCGAACACTGAAGCTTTCTTT.

V is TRBV4-2 and J is TRBJ2-2; no clear D. This CDR3 contains 11 residues. CDR1 LGHNA and CDR2 YNFKEQ come from the germline V gene. V lost 2 bases to trimming and J lost 6 bases, with 1 base between them. The CDR3 sequence is CASSQPGELFF. The DNA for the CDR3 is TGTGCCAGCAGCCAACCCGGGGAGCTGTTTTTT.

The genes are TRBV30 and TRBJ2-2, with a possible D match to TRBD2 (5 bases). This CDR3 comprises 17 residues. The germline gives CDR1 GTSNPN, CDR2 SVGIG (reference sequence). The V gene lost 4 bases and the J gene lost 1 base, with 19 bases spanning the gap. CDR3 residues: CAWTSLRRTVNTGELFF. The CDR3 region has the DNA TGTGCCTGGACGAGTCTTAGACGGACTGTGAACACCGGGGAGCTGTTTTTT.

The rearrangement uses TRBV4-2 and TRBJ1-6, with a weak D call TRBD1 (6 bases). V gave up 0 bases and J gave up 4 bases, with 13 bases separating them. The CDR3 consists of 17 residues. Per the germline V gene, CDR1 is LGHNA and CDR2 is YNFKEQ. CDR3 nucleotides: TGTGCCAGCAGCCAAGAGGGGGCCACAGGGTATAATTCACCCCTCCACTTT. Amino acids: CASSQEGATGYNSPLHF.

V and J are TRBV4-3 and TRBJ2-5; D possibly uses TRBD1 or TRBD2 (7 bases each). The length of the CDR3 is 14 residues. V was pared by 2 bases and J by 5 bases, with 12 bases between. Germline V lookup: CDR1 LGHNA, CDR2 YSLEER. This CDR3 is CASSQNRGGETQYF. The CDR3 region has the DNA TGCGCCAGCAGCCAAAACAGGGGAGGGGAGACCCAGTACTTC.

The V call is TRBV7-9, the J call TRBJ2-1; 7 nucleotides line up with TRBD2. V was clipped by 7 bases and J by 3 bases; unmatched bases: 15. This CDR3 has 17 residues. CDR1 and CDR2 from the germline V gene are SEHNR and FQNEAQ (reference sequence). CDR3 sequence: CASTTDPPSGFYNEQFF. The CDR3 DNA reads TGTGCCAGCACCACAGACCCTCCTAGCGGCTTCTACAATGAGCAGTTCTTC.

As to this clone: Other DNA sequences in this specimen translate into the identical CDR3. This chain uses TRBV9 with TRBJ2-1, with 8 nucleotides matching TRBD1. Trimming cost V 2 bases and J 1 base; bases outside gene matches: 2. Germline V gene lookup returns CDR1 SGDLS and CDR2 YYNGEE. The CDR3 has 15 amino acids. The CDR3 spells CASSVGQGSYNEQFF. CDR3 DNA: TGTGCCAGCAGCGTCGGACAGGGATCCTACAATGAGCAGTTCTTC.